This TCR beta chain was identified during a study of identical twins. General observations from the study: When twins shared out-of-frame alpha sequences, those sequences had excess low generation probability.

TCRdb redid the calling of the 5' RACE reads with MiXCR, one entry per CDR3 protein. Of 1,800,000 or so distinct CDR3 sequences detected, around 33% appear once; the ten largest clones hold around 0.3%. All donors were healthy Caucasians. This clonotype showed up just a few times. Its antigen is not known. The germline V gene encodes CDR1 LNHDA and CDR2 SQIVND (reference sequence). CDR3 length: 14 amino acids. V was pared by 1 base and J by 6 bases, with 10 bases between. The sequence came from a newborn girl in good health. The chain employs TRBV19 and TRBJ2-1; D remains ambiguous. The sequenced sample was cord blood. CDR3 nucleotide sequence: TGTGCCAGTAGTATAGTTACTCGGAGCAATGAGCAGTTCTTC. It is translated as CASSIVTRSNEQFF.